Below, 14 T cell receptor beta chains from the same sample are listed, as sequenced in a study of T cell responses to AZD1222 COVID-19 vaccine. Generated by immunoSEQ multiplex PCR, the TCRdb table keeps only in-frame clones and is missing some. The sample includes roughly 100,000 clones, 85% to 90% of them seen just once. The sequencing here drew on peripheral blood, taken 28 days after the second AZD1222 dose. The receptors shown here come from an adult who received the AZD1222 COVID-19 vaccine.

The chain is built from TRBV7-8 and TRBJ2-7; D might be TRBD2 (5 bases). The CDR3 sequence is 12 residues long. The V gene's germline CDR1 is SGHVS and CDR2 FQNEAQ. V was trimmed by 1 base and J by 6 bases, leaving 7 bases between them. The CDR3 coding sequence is TGTGCCAGCAGCTTAGTGGACTTCGAGCAGTACTTC. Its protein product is CASSLVDFEQYF.

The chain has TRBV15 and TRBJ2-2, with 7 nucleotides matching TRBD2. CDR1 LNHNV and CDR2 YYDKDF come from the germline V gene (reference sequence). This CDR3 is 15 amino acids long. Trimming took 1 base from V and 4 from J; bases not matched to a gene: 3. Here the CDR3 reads CATSRASGITGELFF. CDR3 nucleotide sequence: TGTGCCACCAGCAGAGCTAGCGGAATCACCGGGGAGCTGTTTTTT.

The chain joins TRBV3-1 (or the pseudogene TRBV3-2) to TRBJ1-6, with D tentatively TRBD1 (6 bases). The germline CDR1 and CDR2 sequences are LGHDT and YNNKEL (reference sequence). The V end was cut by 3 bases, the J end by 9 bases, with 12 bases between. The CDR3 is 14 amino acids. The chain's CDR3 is CASSQGRGGSPLHF. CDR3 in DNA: TGTGCCAGCAGCCAGGGCAGGGGAGGTTCACCCCTCCACTTT.

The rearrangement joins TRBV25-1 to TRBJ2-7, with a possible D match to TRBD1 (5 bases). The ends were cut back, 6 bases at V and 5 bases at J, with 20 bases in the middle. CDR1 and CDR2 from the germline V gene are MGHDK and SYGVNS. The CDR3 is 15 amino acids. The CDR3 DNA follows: TGTGCCAGCAGCCCAGGGTGGGGAACGCTCCACGAGCAGTACTTC. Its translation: CASSPGWGTLHEQYF.

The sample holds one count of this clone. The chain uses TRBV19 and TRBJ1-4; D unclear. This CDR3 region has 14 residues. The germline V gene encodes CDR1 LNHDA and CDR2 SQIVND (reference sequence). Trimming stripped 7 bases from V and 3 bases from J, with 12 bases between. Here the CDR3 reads CASKVFAANEKLFF. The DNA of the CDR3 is TGTGCCAGTAAGGTTTTCGCGGCTAATGAAAAACTGTTTTTT. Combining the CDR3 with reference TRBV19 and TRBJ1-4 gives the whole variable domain DGGITQSPKYLFRKEGQNVTLSCEQNLNHDAMYWYRQDPGQGLRLIYYSQIVNDFQKGDIAEGYSVSREKKESFPLTVTSAQKNPTAFYLCASKVFAANEKLFFGSGTQLSVL.

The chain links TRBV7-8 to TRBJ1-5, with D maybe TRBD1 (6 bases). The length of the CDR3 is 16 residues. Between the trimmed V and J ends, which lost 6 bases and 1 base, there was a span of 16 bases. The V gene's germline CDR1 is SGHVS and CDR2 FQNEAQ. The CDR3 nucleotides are TGTGCCAGCAGTCTCGTACAGGGCGGGAGCAATCAGCCCCAGCATTTT. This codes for CASSLVQGGSNQPQHF.

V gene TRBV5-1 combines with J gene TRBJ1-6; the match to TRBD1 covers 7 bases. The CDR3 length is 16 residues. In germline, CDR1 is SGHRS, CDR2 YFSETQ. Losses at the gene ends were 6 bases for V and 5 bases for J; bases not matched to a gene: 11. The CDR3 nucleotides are TGCGCCAGCAAGAGAAGACAGGGAGGGAATAATTCACCCCTCCACTTT. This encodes CASKRRQGGNNSPLHF.

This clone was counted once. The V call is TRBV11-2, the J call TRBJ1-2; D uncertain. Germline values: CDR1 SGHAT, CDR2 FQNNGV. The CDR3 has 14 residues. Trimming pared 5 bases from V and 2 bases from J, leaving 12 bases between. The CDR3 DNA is TGTGCCAGCAGCGTTTCAATGGGGAACTATGGCTACACCTTC. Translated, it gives CASSVSMGNYGYTF. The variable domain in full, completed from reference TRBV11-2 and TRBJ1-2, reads EAGVAQSPRYKIIEKRQSVAFWCNPISGHATLYWYQQILGQGPKLLIQFQNNGVVDDSQLPKDRFSAERLKGVDSTLKIQPAKLEDSAVYLCASSVSMGNYGYTFGSGTRLTVV.

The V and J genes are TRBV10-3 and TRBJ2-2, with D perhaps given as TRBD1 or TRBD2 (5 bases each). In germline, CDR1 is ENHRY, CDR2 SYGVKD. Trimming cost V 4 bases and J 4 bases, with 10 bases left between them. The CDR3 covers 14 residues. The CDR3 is CAISGAGTTGELFF. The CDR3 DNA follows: TGTGCCATCAGTGGAGCAGGGACCACCGGGGAGCTGTTTTTT.

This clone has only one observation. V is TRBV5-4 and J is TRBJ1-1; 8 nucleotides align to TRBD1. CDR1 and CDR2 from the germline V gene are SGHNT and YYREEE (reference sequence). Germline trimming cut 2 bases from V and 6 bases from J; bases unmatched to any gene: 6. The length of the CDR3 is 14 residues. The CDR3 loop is CASSLQDREAEAFF. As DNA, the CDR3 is TGTGCCAGCAGCTTACAGGACAGGGAAGCTGAAGCTTTCTTT.

The CDR3 loop is CASSLGQGVEAFF. The CDR3 bases are TGTGCCAGCAGTCTTGGACAGGGGGTTGAAGCTTTCTTT. This chain connects TRBV12-3 or TRBV12-4 to TRBJ1-1, with 10 bases lining up with TRBD1. The J segment lost 7 bases and the V segment lost 5 bases, leaving 4 bases of the junction unmatched. The CDR3 has 13 residues.

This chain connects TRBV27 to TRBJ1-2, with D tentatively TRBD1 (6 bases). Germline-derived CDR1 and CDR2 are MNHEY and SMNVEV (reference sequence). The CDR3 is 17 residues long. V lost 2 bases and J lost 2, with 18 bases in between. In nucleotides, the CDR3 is TGTGCCAGCAGTTTAAGGATCGCAGGGGCAGGGAACTATGGCTACACCTTC. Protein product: CASSLRIAGAGNYGYTF.

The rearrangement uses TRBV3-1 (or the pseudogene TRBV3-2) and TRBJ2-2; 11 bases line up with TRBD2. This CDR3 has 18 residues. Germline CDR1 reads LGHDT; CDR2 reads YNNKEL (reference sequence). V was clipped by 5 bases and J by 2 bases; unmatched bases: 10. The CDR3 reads CASSYPGLAVTNTGELFF. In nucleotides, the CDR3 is TGTGCCAGCAGCTACCCGGGACTAGCGGTAACAAACACCGGGGAGCTGTTTTTT.

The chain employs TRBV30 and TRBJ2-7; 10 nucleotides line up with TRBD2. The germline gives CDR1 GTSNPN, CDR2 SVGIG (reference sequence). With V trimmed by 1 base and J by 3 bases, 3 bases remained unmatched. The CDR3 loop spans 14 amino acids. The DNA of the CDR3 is TGTGCCTGGAGTGCATCTAGCGGGAGCTACGAGCAGTACTTC. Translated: CAWSASSGSYEQYF.